Sequencing of this T cell receptor beta chain was carried out in a study of T-cell memory formation after mild COVID-19. TCRdb reprocessed the 5' RACE reads with MiXCR, giving one entry per CDR3 protein. This table holds about 58,000 distinct CDR3 sequences, 28% found once. Sequencing was performed on PBMCs or a T cell subset sorted from them (not recorded which). The origin of this receptor is a man aged 18-30 years who had mild COVID-19 (a few samples of this study predate the infection). Cell type and time point are not known.

CDR3 in DNA: TGTGCCAGCAGCTTAGCGGCCCGGAGCTATGGCTACACCTTC. The encoded protein is CASSLAARSYGYTF. V and J are TRBV7-9 and TRBJ1-2; D uncertain. Trimming took 0 bases from V and 4 from J, leaving 9 bases between them. Germline assignment: CDR1 SEHNR and CDR2 FQNEAQ (reference sequence). The CDR3 loop spans 14 amino acids. The whole variable domain, remainder taken from reference TRBV7-9 and TRBJ1-2, is DTGVSQNPRHKITKRGQNVTFRCDPISEHNRLYWYRQTLGQGPEFLTYFQNEAQLEKSRLLSDRFSAERPKGSFSTLEIQRTEQGDSAMYLCASSLAARSYGYTFGSGTRLTVV.